This T cell receptor beta chain was observed in a study of T cells in Graves' hyperthyroidism and ophthalmopathy. Study at large: Blood from the periphery was taken at initial diagnosis, before any treatment. Study-level findings and limits: Prediction of ophthalmopathy progression came a median approximately 6.6 months pre-onset. Stable hyperthyroidism and ophthalmopathy were separated using 13 V-J signatures.

The ends were cut back, 5 bases at V and 4 bases at J, with 16 bases in the middle. The V gene's germline CDR1 is GTSNPN and CDR2 SVGIG (reference sequence). The length of the CDR3 is 14 residues. Patients aged 18 to 65 with hyperthyroidism were newly diagnosed, with duration under 2 months. Template material for amplifying TCR beta CDR3 regions consisted of RNA transcripts. Carried out on the TCR CDR3, a first-round RT-PCR used the HTBI primer set. TCRdb re-called the multiplex PCR reads with MiXCR, one entry per CDR3 protein. The sample lists roughly 500,000 distinct CDR3 sequences, about 15% seen once, with roughly 5.5% in the top ten. This clonotype was counted only a few times. Its antigen is currently unknown.

The sample taken for sequencing was blood. The receptor was isolated from a woman younger than 45 with Graves' hyperthyroidism that later progressed to Graves' ophthalmopathy. J is TRBJ2-3 and V is TRBV30; D is uncertain. Here the CDR3 DNA reads TGTGCCTGGGGGAACAAGGCCCCGGCAGATACGCAGTATTTT. Translating gives CAWGNKAPADTQYF.